This T cell receptor (beta chain) comes out of a study of blood T cell repertoires in COVID-19. About the study: There were acute and convalescent COVID-19 samples, and they came from the United States, Italy and Spain. The analysed material was cDNA or gDNA that came from T cells, B-cell-depleted T cells, or PBMCs.

Germline V gene data show CDR1 as SGHDT and CDR2 as YYEEEE. This CDR3 spans 16 amino acids. The ends lost 0 bases at V and 1 base at J; junction bases unmatched: 2. Original analysis: It was from reference gene primer amplification that nucleated cell counts were estimated. This table comes from immunoSEQ multiplex PCR, and its TCRdb copy is limited to in-frame clones, with some not included. D and trimming were read from the DNA, whereas the V and J calls and clone size are those reported in that table. Here the sample spans a few hundred thousand clones, approximately 82% being singletons. This sequence was found in a man between 40 and 49 years old who had recovered from COVID-19. Material: peripheral blood. The V gene is TRBV5-6, the J gene TRBJ2-2; 8 nucleotides align to TRBD2. The CDR3 loop is CASSLALAGNTGELFF. The CDR3 DNA follows: TGTGCCAGCAGCTTGGCCCTAGCGGGGAACACCGGGGAGCTGTTTTTT.